This entry concerns a single T cell receptor (beta chain). As yet, its antigen is unknown. The sample originates from a study of blood T cells in healthy people across ages. The CDR3 length is 15 residues. V lost 3 bases and J lost 5; bases outside the gene matches: 10. Germline V gives CDR1 DFQATT, CDR2 SNEGSKA (reference sequence). Whole-study findings and limits: Significant beta diversity loss was already apparent by age roughly 43, declining roughly linearly.

PCR was performed a second time for about 6 to 11 cycles using a sample-barcoded 5' primer and a J-beta primer mix. Using its own MiXCR run on the 5' RACE reads, TCRdb lists one record per CDR3 protein. Of hundreds of thousands of distinct CDR3 sequences listed, about 50% are singletons. The sequence came from a woman older than 75 in good health. The rearrangement joins TRBV20-1 to TRBJ2-5, with TRBD2 identical over 9 bases. Sequencing was carried out using blood. The CDR3 here is CSASRGAGGSETQYF. The CDR3 nucleotides read TGCAGTGCTAGTCGTGGGGCGGGAGGGTCGGAGACCCAGTACTTC.